Shown below are 32 T cell receptor beta chains from a single sample sequenced in a study of shared clonotypes between healthy human individuals. Repertoires were generated with immunoSEQ multiplex PCR, while TCRdb's copy carries only in-frame clones and drops some. The sample has some 1,400,000 clones; around 97% are singletons. The source material was naive CD4+ T cells sorted from blood. The subset is: CD45RA+ positively selected. Receptors originate from a man younger than 40 in good health.

This chain joins TRBV19 and TRBJ1-5; 8 bases line up with TRBD1. This CDR3 region has 20 residues. CDR1 and CDR2 from the germline V gene are LNHDA and SQIVND (reference sequence). The J segment lost 2 bases and the V segment lost 3 bases, leaving 18 bases of the junction unmatched. The DNA for the CDR3 is TGTGCCAGTAGTATGGGTCTAGGGGCAGGGGGCAAGCTAGGCAATCAGCCCCAGCATTTT. Its protein is CASSMGLGAGGKLGNQPQHF.

V and J are TRBV11-2 and TRBJ2-3; 12 bases are a match to TRBD2. This CDR3 spans 19 amino acids. Germline CDR1 SGHAT, CDR2 FQNNGV. V was clipped by 5 bases and J by 3 bases; unmatched bases: 15. The CDR3 sequence is CASSPKVLAGGIGTDTQYF. CDR3 nucleotide sequence: TGTGCCAGCAGCCCTAAGGTCCTAGCGGGAGGGATAGGGACAGATACGCAGTATTTT.

V gene TRBV6-5 combines with J gene TRBJ2-3; D is unclear. Germline CDR1 is MNHEY and CDR2 is SVGAGI. The V and J ends lost 6 bases and 3 bases respectively, with 13 bases between them. The CDR3 contains 14 residues. As DNA, the CDR3 is TGTGCCAGCAGACGACAACGCGATACAGATACGCAGTATTTT. Its translation: CASRRQRDTDTQYF.

V is TRBV9 and J is TRBJ2-7; a weak D match, TRBD1 (6 bases). V was clipped by 5 bases and J by 0 bases, with 15 bases between them. CDR1 and CDR2 from the germline V gene are SGDLS and YYNGEE. The CDR3 is made up of 15 amino acids. The CDR3 region is CASSPGHWISYEQYF. The CDR3 nucleotides are TGTGCCAGCAGTCCGGGACACTGGATCTCCTACGAGCAGTACTTC. The whole variable domain, filled in from reference TRBV9 and TRBJ2-7, reads DSGVTQTPKHLITATGQRVTLRCSPRSGDLSVYWYQQSLDQGLQFLIQYYNGEERAKGNILERFSAQQFPDLHSELNLSSLELGDSALYFCASSPGHWISYEQYFGPGTRLTVT.

V usage is TRBV10-3 and J usage is TRBJ2-7; 7 bases agree with TRBD1. Germline V gene sequence: CDR1 ENHRY, CDR2 SYGVKD. The length of the CDR3 is 12 residues. V lost 10 bases and J lost 3; bases outside the gene matches: 6. The DNA for the CDR3 is TGTGCCACATGGGACAGAGGCTACGAGCAGTACTTC. Protein: CATWDRGYEQYF.

The V gene is TRBV6-9, the J gene TRBJ2-3, with 8 bases lining up with TRBD2. Germline loops: CDR1 MNHGY, CDR2 SVAAGI. The CDR3 is made up of 11 amino acids. The ends lost 10 bases at V and 6 bases at J; junction bases unmatched: 3. The CDR3 nucleotides are TGTGCCACCCGGACTAGCGATACGCAGTATTTT. This gives the protein CATRTSDTQYF.

The chain couples TRBV9 to TRBJ2-7, with unresolved D. The CDR3 has 14 amino acids. V dropped 2 bases and J dropped 2 bases, with 11 bases sitting between them. Looked up from germline, CDR1 is SGDLS and CDR2 is YYNGEE. The chain's CDR3 is CASSVAANTYEQYF. The CDR3 bases are TGTGCCAGCAGCGTTGCAGCGAACACCTACGAGCAGTACTTC.

CDR3 in DNA: TGCAGCGTTGAATTGGTCCACTCTGAAGCTTTCTTT. This sequence encodes CSVELVHSEAFF. The rearrangement uses TRBV29-1 and TRBJ1-1, with D unresolved. Trimming removed 2 bases at V and 6 bases at J, with 10 bases between. The CDR3 length is 12 residues. CDR1 is SQVTM, CDR2 ANQGSEA, per germline.

This chain uses TRBV28 with TRBJ2-1, with TRBD2 matching over 9 bases. The CDR3 is 15 residues long. The germline CDR1 and CDR2 sequences are MDHEN and SYDVKM. V dropped 4 bases and J dropped 5; count of bases not matched to a gene: 6. CDR3 protein: CASSSLAGPHNEQFF. CDR3 sequence (DNA): TGTGCCAGCAGTTCTCTAGCGGGGCCCCACAATGAGCAGTTCTTC. Complete variable domain (other parts from reference TRBV28 and TRBJ2-1): DVKVTQSSRYLVKRTGEKVFLECVQDMDHENMFWYRQDPGLGLRLIYFSYDVKMKEKGDIPEGYSVSREKKERFSLILESASTNQTSMYLCASSSLAGPHNEQFFGPGTRLTVL.

The genes are TRBV19 and TRBJ1-5, with D maybe TRBD1 (6 bases). CDR1 is LNHDA and CDR2 is SQIVND in the germline V gene (reference sequence). The CDR3 is 14 amino acids. The ends were cut back, 2 bases at V and 3 bases at J, with 8 bases in the middle. CDR3 region: CASSIQGINQPQHF. CDR3 nucleotide sequence: TGTGCCAGTAGTATACAGGGGATCAATCAGCCCCAGCATTTT.

The chain uses TRBV7-9 and TRBJ2-7, with 7 nucleotides matching TRBD1. V gave up 5 bases and J gave up 4 bases; unmatched junction bases: 11. The CDR3 totals 15 residues. CDR1 is SEHNR and CDR2 is FQNEAQ in the germline V gene (reference sequence). The chain's CDR3 is CASSPGQSSKYEQYF. The CDR3 coding sequence is TGTGCCAGCAGCCCGGGACAGTCCTCTAAGTACGAGCAGTACTTC. The complete variable domain, with remaining parts taken from reference TRBV7-9 and TRBJ2-7, reads DTGVSQNPRHKITKRGQNVTFRCDPISEHNRLYWYRQTLGQGPEFLTYFQNEAQLEKSRLLSDRFSAERPKGSFSTLEIQRTEQGDSAMYLCASSPGQSSKYEQYFGPGTRLTVT.

This clone was seen only a few times. The gene calls are TRBV6-1 and TRBJ2-7; D remains unclear. Trimming stripped 11 bases from V and 4 bases from J, with 18 bases between. CDR3 length: 13 amino acids. CDR1 MNHNS and CDR2 SASEGT come from the germline V gene. The CDR3 region has the DNA TGTGCCTCAGCGTGGGCAGCGCCTTACGAGCAGTACTTC. Translation: CASAWAAPYEQYF.

As for this clone: In the same sample, other DNA sequences code for this CDR3. The rearrangement uses TRBV2 and TRBJ2-4; D uncertain. Germline values: CDR1 SNHLY, CDR2 FYNNEI. The V gene lost 9 bases and the J gene lost 0 bases, with 6 bases spanning the gap. The CDR3 loop spans 12 amino acids. CDR3 sequence reads: CASSVAKNIQYF. CDR3 coding DNA: TGTGCCAGTTCCGTAGCCAAAAACATTCAGTACTTC.

The gene calls are TRBV10-1 and TRBJ2-1, with D perhaps matching TRBD2 (6 bases). V shed 2 bases and J shed 1 base, with 12 bases lying between them. The CDR3 spans 16 residues. CDR1 and CDR2 from the germline V gene are WNHNN and SYGVQD (reference sequence). CDR3 DNA sequence: TGCGCCAGCAGTGAGGCCCGCGGGGTTTCCTACAATGAGCAGTTCTTC. Residues: CASSEARGVSYNEQFF.

The CDR3 DNA reads as TGTGCCAGCAACATCAGGAGCTCCTACAATGAGCAGTTCTTC. Encoded protein: CASNIRSSYNEQFF. V gene TRBV7-2 combines with J gene TRBJ2-1; D remains unclear. Germline CDR1 and CDR2: SGHTA and FQGNSA. Trimming cost V 7 bases and J 0 bases, with 10 bases left between them. This CDR3 comprises 14 residues.

The chain employs TRBV2 and TRBJ2-3, with 9 positions matching TRBD2. Germline CDR1 SNHLY, CDR2 FYNNEI. V lost 6 bases to trimming and J lost 6 bases; unmatched junction nucleotides: 13. The CDR3 runs 16 residues. The CDR3 DNA is TGTGCCAGCAGCGGCTTGGCGGGAGGGGAGCGGGATACGCAGTATTTT. Translated: CASSGLAGGERDTQYF. Based on the CDR3 plus reference TRBV2 and TRBJ2-3, the full variable domain is EPEVTQTPSHQVTQMGQEVILRCVPISNHLYFYWYRQILGQKVEFLVSFYNNEISEKSEIFDDQFSVERPDGSNFTLKIRSTKLEDSAMYFCASSGLAGGERDTQYFGPGTRLTVL.

This clone was seen once. The rearrangement joins TRBV12-5 to TRBJ1-2; D perhaps matches TRBD1 (5 bases). Germline V CDR1 and CDR2: LGHNT, FRNRAP. Trimming took off 5 bases at V and 5 bases at J, with 18 bases between the two ends. The CDR3 totals 15 residues. The DNA for the CDR3 is TGTGCTAGTGGTCTAGACAGTCTCCTTGATTATGGCTACACCTTC. Its translation is CASGLDSLLDYGYTF.

The rearrangement links TRBV13 to TRBJ2-7; D is ambiguous. The CDR3 totals 15 residues. V gave up 5 bases and J gave up 2 bases, with 16 bases separating them. CDR1 and CDR2 (germline): PRHDT, FYEKMQ (reference sequence). CDR3 protein: CASSPAGRRAYEQYF. The CDR3 DNA is TGTGCCAGCAGCCCCGCCGGGCGGAGAGCCTACGAGCAGTACTTC.

This rearrangement joins TRBV5-5 to TRBJ2-5; D unresolved. V lost 4 bases to trimming and J lost 6 bases, with 22 bases between them. CDR3 length equals 16 residues. Germline V gene sequence: CDR1 SGHKS, CDR2 YYEKEE (reference sequence). CDR3 coding DNA: TGTGCCAGCAGCGAACTCCTGGCGGCGGAAGTGAAGACCCAGTACTTC. Its protein product is CASSELLAAEVKTQYF.

The chain is built from TRBV25-1 and TRBJ1-1; TRBD1 is a possible D gene (6 bases). The CDR3 sequence is 14 residues long. Germline V gene data show CDR1 as MGHDK and CDR2 as SYGVNS. V lost 5 bases and J 0 bases, leaving 10 bases between the germline ends. The CDR3: CASSKGGLNTEAFF. CDR3 sequence (DNA): TGTGCCAGCAGTAAGGGGGGGCTGAACACTGAAGCTTTCTTT. The variable domain in full, completed from reference TRBV25-1 and TRBJ1-1, reads EADIYQTPRYLVIGTGKKITLECSQTMGHDKMYWYQQDPGMELHLIHYSYGVNSTEKGDLSSESTVSRIRTEHFPLTLESARPSHTSQYLCASSKGGLNTEAFFGQGTRLTVV.

The chain has TRBV11-2 and TRBJ1-2; TRBD1 is a possible D gene (6 bases). There are 13 residues in the CDR3. Trimming took 2 bases from V and 5 from J, leaving 9 bases between them. Germline loops: CDR1 SGHAT, CDR2 FQNNGV. The CDR3 protein is CASSLKQGYGYTF. The CDR3 nucleotides are TGTGCCAGCAGCTTAAAACAGGGTTATGGCTACACCTTC.

This chain joins TRBV5-8 and TRBJ2-2; D gene uncertain. This CDR3 is 18 amino acids long. The germline CDR1 and CDR2 sequences are SGHTS and YDEGEE. V was cut by 3 bases and J by 7 bases, with 25 bases left in between. The CDR3 here is CASSYGWSVAWKSGELFF. The CDR3 DNA follows: TGTGCCAGCAGCTACGGGTGGTCGGTTGCATGGAAGAGCGGGGAGCTGTTTTTT.

The CDR3 sequence: CASSPGLKVTQYF. As DNA, the CDR3 is TGTGCCAGCAGCCCGGGACTAAAGGTTACCCAGTACTTC. This sequence joins TRBV27 and TRBJ2-5; 7 bases align to TRBD2. The V gene end was trimmed by 6 bases and the J gene end by 8 bases; junction bases not matched to a gene: 9. The length of the CDR3 is 13 residues. The germline V gene encodes CDR1 MNHEY and CDR2 SMNVEV (reference sequence).

This chain links TRBV27 with TRBJ2-2, with 7 positions matching TRBD2. This CDR3 is built from 13 residues. Trimming cost V 8 bases and J 4 bases; bases outside gene matches: 4. CDR1 MNHEY and CDR2 SMNVEV come from the germline V gene (reference sequence). The CDR3 here is CASSWTSTGELFF. DNA of the CDR3: TGTGCCAGCTCCTGGACTAGCACCGGGGAGCTGTTTTTT.

CDR3 protein: CASRGQGLPDTQYF. CDR3 sequence (DNA): TGTGCCAGCAGGGGACAGGGCTTGCCAGATACGCAGTATTTT. This sequence joins TRBV27 and TRBJ2-3; 9 bases fit TRBD1. V was clipped by 6 bases and J by 4 bases; unmatched bases: 5. CDR3 length: 14 residues. Germline lookup yields CDR1 MNHEY and CDR2 SMNVEV (reference sequence).

V usage is TRBV30 and J usage is TRBJ2-3; TRBD1 matches at 9 bases. V was pared by 7 bases and J by 2 bases, with 16 bases of the junction left unmatched. From germline, CDR1 is GTSNPN and CDR2 SVGIG (reference sequence). The CDR3 is 17 amino acids. For the CDR3, the DNA is TGTGCCTTCCAGGCTATGACAGGGGGTCCGGTCACAGATACGCAGTATTTT. This encodes CAFQAMTGGPVTDTQYF.

The rearrangement links TRBV6-1 to TRBJ2-1; 8 bases line up with TRBD2. In germline, CDR1 is MNHNS, CDR2 SASEGT. The CDR3 runs 15 residues. V lost 5 bases, J lost 2 bases, and 5 bases stayed unmatched. CDR3 DNA sequence: TGTGCCAGCAGTTTTAGCGGGACACCCTACAATGAGCAGTTCTTC. It is translated as CASSFSGTPYNEQFF.

Only one count was recorded for this clone. Other DNA sequences of this sample code for an identical CDR3. This chain joins TRBV5-1 and TRBJ2-7; tentative D call: TRBD2 (6 bases). Trimming shortened V by 0 bases and J by 1 base, and 11 bases separated the two germline ends. This CDR3 contains 15 residues. Germline CDR1 is SGHRS and CDR2 is YFSETQ. In DNA form, the CDR3 reads TGCGCCAGCAGCTTGGTTGGCGGAGGGTCCTACGAGCAGTACTTC. It is translated as CASSLVGGGSYEQYF.

V and J are TRBV6-6 and TRBJ2-7, with TRBD2 matching 11 bases. The CDR3 is made up of 15 amino acids. The V and J ends lost 5 bases and 3 bases, in that order; junction bases with no gene match: 6. From germline, CDR1 is MNHNY and CDR2 SVGAGI (reference sequence). In DNA, the CDR3 is TGTGCCAGCAGTCAAACGGGACTAGCGGTCTACGAGCAGTACTTC. Translation gives CASSQTGLAVYEQYF.

The chain uses TRBV18 and TRBJ2-1; the D gene is possibly TRBD1 (6 bases). Trimming left V 2 bases short and J 9 bases short, with 17 bases between. The CDR3 is 15 amino acids. Germline CDR1 reads KGHSH; CDR2 reads LQKENI. CDR3 protein: CASSPSGRGPSEQFF. The CDR3 DNA follows: TGTGCCAGCTCACCATCGGGCAGGGGACCCAGTGAGCAGTTCTTC.

This chain uses TRBV2 with TRBJ2-5; a weak D match, TRBD2 (6 bases). V was pared by 7 bases and J by 5 bases, with 17 bases between. Per the germline V gene, CDR1 is SNHLY and CDR2 is FYNNEI. This CDR3 comprises 14 residues. CDR3 loop: CASIPGLIGETQYF. In DNA form, the CDR3 reads TGTGCCAGCATCCCGGGACTGATTGGGGAGACCCAGTACTTC. Supplemented by reference TRBV2 and TRBJ2-5, the full variable domain reads EPEVTQTPSHQVTQMGQEVILRCVPISNHLYFYWYRQILGQKVEFLVSFYNNEISEKSEIFDDQFSVERPDGSNFTLKIRSTKLEDSAMYFCASIPGLIGETQYFGPGTRLLVL.

The V gene is TRBV9, the J gene TRBJ2-3; a weak D match, TRBD1 (6 bases). The CDR3 sequence is 15 residues long. Between the trimmed V and J ends, which lost 0 bases and 2 bases, there was a span of 10 bases. CDR1 is SGDLS, CDR2 YYNGEE, per germline. The CDR3 nucleotides read TGTGCCAGCAGCGTAGTAAGGGGGTACACAGATACGCAGTATTTT. Protein sequence: CASSVVRGYTDTQYF.